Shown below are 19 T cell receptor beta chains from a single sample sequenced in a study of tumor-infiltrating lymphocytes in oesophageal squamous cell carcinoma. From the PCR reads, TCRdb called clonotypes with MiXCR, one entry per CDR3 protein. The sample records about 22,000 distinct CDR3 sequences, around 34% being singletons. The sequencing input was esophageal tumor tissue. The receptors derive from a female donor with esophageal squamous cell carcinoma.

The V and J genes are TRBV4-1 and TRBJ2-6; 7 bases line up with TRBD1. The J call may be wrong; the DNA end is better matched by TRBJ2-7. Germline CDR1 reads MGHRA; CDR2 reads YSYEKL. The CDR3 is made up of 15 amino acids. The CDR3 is CASSRSGTDPYEQYF. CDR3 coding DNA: TGCGCCAGCAGCCGGTCCGGGACAGACCCCTACGAGCAGTACTTC.

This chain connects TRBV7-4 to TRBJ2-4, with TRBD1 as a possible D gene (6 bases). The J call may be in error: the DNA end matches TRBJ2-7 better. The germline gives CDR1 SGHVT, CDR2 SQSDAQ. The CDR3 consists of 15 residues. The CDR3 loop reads CASRPSDSSSYEQYF. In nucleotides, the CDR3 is TGTGCCAGCAGGCCATCGGACAGCAGTTCCTACGAGCAGTACTTC.

This CDR3 reads CASQEGGHTDTQYF. As DNA, the CDR3 is TGTGCCAGTCAGGAGGGAGGGCACACAGATACGCAGTATTTT. The genes are TRBV19 and TRBJ2-3; 7 positions match TRBD2. Trimming at V came to 8 bases and at J to 2 bases, leaving 7 bases not matched to a gene. The CDR3 sequence is 14 residues long. CDR1 and CDR2 from the germline V gene are LNHDA and SQIVND (reference sequence).

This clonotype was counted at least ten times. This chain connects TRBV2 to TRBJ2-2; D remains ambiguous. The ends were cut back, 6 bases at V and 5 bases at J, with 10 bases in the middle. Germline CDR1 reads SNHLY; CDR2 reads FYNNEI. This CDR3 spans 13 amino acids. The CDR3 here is CASRSSSTGELFF. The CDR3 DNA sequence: TGTGCCAGCAGGAGTAGCTCAACCGGGGAGCTGTTTTTT.

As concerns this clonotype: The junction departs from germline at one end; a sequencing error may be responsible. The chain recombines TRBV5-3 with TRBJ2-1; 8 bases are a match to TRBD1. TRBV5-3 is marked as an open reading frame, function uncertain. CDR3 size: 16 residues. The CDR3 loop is CASSLVRTGSYNEQFF. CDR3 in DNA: TGTGCCAGCAGCTTGGTTCGGACAGGGTCCTACAATGAGCAGTTCTTC.

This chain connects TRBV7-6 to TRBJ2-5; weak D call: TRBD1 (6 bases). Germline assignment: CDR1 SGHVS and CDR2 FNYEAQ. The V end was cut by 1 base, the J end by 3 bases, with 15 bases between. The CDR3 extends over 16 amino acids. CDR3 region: CASSLVSPRGKETQYF. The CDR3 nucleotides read TGTGCCAGCAGCTTAGTTAGTCCCAGGGGTAAAGAGACCCAGTACTTC.

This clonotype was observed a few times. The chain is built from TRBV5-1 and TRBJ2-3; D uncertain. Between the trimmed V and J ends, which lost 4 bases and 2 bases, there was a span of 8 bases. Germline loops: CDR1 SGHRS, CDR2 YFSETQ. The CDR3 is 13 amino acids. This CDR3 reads CASSRDSTDTQYF. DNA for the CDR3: TGCGCCAGCAGCCGTGATTCCACAGATACGCAGTATTTT.

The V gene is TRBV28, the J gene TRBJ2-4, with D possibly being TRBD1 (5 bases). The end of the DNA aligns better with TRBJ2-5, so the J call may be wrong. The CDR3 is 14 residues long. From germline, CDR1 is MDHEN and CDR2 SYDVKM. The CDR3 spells CASSFVRDQETQYF. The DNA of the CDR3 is TGTGCCAGCAGTTTCGTCAGGGACCAAGAGACCCAGTACTTC.

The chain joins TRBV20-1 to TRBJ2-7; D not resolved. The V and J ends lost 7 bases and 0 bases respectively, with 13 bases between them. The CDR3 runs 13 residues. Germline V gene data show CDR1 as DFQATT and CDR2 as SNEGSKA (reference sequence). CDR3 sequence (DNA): TGCAGTGGTACGATTAGGAGCTCCTACGAGCAGTACTTC. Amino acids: CSGTIRSSYEQYF.

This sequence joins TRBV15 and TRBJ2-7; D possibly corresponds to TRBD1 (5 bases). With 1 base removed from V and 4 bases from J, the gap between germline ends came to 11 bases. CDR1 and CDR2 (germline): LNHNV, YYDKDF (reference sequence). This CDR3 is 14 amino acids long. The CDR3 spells CATSRGQSGYEQYF. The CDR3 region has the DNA TGTGCCACCAGCAGAGGACAGTCGGGTTACGAGCAGTACTTC.

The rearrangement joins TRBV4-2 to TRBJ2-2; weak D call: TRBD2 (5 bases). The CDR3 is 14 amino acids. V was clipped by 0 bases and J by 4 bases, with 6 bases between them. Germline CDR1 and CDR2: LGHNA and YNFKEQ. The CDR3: CASSQEEGTGELFF. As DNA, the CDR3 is TGTGCCAGCAGCCAAGAAGAGGGCACCGGGGAGCTGTTTTTT.

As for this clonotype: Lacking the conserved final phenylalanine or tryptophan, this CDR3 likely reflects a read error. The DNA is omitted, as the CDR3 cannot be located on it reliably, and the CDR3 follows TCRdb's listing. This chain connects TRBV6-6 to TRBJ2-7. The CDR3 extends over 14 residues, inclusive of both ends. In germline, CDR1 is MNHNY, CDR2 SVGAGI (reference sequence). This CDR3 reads CASIGSGYGYTFGS.

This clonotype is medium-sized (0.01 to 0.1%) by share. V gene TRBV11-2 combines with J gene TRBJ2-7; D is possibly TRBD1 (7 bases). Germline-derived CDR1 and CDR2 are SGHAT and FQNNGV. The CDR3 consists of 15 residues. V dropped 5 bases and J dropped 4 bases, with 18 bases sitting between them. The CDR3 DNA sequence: TGTGCCAGCAGCACCCCACGCGGGACAGTTTACGAGCAGTACTTC. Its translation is CASSTPRGTVYEQYF.

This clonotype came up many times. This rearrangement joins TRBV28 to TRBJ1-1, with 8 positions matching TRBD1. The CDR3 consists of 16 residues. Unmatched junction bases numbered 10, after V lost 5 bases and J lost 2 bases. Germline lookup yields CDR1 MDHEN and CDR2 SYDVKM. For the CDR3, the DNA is TGTGCCAGCAGTCCCACGGACAGGGAAGTTAACACTGAAGCTTTCTTT. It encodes CASSPTDREVNTEAFF. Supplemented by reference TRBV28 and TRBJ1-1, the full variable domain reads DVKVTQSSRYLVKRTGEKVFLECVQDMDHENMFWYRQDPGLGLRLIYFSYDVKMKEKGDIPEGYSVSREKKERFSLILESASTNQTSMYLCASSPTDREVNTEAFFGQGTRLTVV.

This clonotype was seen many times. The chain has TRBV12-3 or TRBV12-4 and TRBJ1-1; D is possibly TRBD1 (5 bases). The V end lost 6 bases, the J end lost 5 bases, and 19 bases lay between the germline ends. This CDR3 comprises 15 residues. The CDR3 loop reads CASSSPGGGGTEAFF. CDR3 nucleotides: TGTGCCAGCAGCTCACCCGGGGGGGGAGGGACTGAAGCTTTCTTT.

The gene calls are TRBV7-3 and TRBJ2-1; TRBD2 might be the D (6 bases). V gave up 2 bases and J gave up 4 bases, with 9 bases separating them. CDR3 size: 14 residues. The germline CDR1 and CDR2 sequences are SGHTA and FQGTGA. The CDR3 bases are TGTGCCAGCAGCTTAGGGGGGATTTACAATGAGCAGTTCTTC. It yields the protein CASSLGGIYNEQFF.

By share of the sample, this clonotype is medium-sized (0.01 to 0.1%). The CDR3 DNA reads as TGTGCCAGCAGCCCTTCGAGGAACGAGCAGTACTTC. This translates into CASSPSRNEQYF. This chain uses TRBV7-2 with TRBJ2-7; D not certain. CDR1 is SGHTA and CDR2 is FQGNSA in the germline V gene. CDR3 size: 12 residues. Trimming removed 5 bases from V and 5 bases from J, with 10 bases in between.

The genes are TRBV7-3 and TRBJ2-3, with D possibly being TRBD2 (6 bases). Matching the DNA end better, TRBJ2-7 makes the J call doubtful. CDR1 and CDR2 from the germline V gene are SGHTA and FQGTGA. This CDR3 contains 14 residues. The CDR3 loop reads CASSLHSGHNEQYF. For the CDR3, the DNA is TGTGCCAGCAGCCTCCATAGCGGCCACAATGAGCAGTACTTC.

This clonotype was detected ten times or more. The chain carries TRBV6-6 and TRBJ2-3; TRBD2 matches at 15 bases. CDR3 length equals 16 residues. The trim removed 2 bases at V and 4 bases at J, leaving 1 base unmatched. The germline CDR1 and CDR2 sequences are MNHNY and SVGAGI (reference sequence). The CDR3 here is CASSYGLAGGADTQYF. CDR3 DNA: TGTGCCAGCAGTTACGGACTAGCGGGAGGGGCAGATACGCAGTATTTT.